These 29 T cell receptor beta chains share one sample of origin, sequenced in a study of cytomegalovirus exposure and HLA in healthy donors (dated by TCRdb to 2016 to 2017). The library was made by the immunoSEQ multiplex PCR assay. The multiplex PCR relied on a mix of 60 forward primers for TCR Vbeta segments and 13 reverse primers for TCR Jbeta segments. In its TCRdb copy, this immuneACCESS table keeps in-frame sequences only and misses some clones. Where compared with another copy, unresolved V genes explain less than half of these, and the others have no known cause. The sample table records 150,000 or so clones; around 80% of these occur just once. Around 10% of the sample is in the top ten clones. The specimen was PBMCs. The receptors originated from a man between 18 and 29 years old in good health and CMV-seropositive.

The rearrangement uses TRBV30 and TRBJ1-4, with D possibly TRBD1 on 6 matching bases. The V end lost 0 bases, the J end lost 5 bases, and 13 bases lay between the germline ends. Germline V gene sequence: CDR1 GTSNPN, CDR2 SVGIG (reference sequence). The length of the CDR3 is 15 residues. CDR3 in amino acids: CAWSVLTGSNEKLFF. In nucleotides, the CDR3 is TGTGCCTGGAGTGTACTTACAGGGTCGAATGAAAAACTGTTTTTT. The full variable domain, in which reference TRBV30 and TRBJ1-4 provide the parts outside the CDR3, is SQTIHQWPATLVQPVGSPLSLECTVEGTSNPNLYWYRQAAGRGLQLLFYSVGIGQISSEVPQNLSASRPQDRQFILSSKKLLLSDSGFYLCAWSVLTGSNEKLFFGSGTQLSVL.

On this clone: Within the sample, other DNA sequences also encode this same CDR3. This chain joins TRBV19 and TRBJ2-3, with 12 bases that match TRBD2. V trimming: 5 bases; J trimming: 6 bases; junction bases outside the gene matches: 3. The length of the CDR3 is 14 residues. Germline values: CDR1 LNHDA, CDR2 SQIVND (reference sequence). For the CDR3, the DNA is TGTGCCAGTAGTTTTCTAGCGGGAGGGGATACGCAGTATTTT. It yields the protein CASSFLAGGDTQYF.

V is TRBV6-5 and J is TRBJ1-5; D is unresolved. V gave up 5 bases and J gave up 5 bases, with 16 bases separating them. Looked up from germline, CDR1 is MNHEY and CDR2 is SVGAGI. This CDR3 contains 15 residues. The CDR3 DNA reads as TGTGCCAGCAGTCAGGCGGGGTTATTGGATCAGCCCCAGCATTTT. Its translation is CASSQAGLLDQPQHF.

This clone appeared a few times. The rearrangement uses TRBV28 and TRBJ2-7; 7 bases agree with TRBD2. With V trimmed by 10 bases and J by 2 bases, 17 bases remained unmatched. Germline values: CDR1 MDHEN, CDR2 SYDVKM. The CDR3 has 16 amino acids. Here the CDR3 DNA reads TGTGCCACCCGGAGGATGGCGGGAGACGATCCCTACGAGCAGTACTTC. Residues: CATRRMAGDDPYEQYF.

This sequence joins TRBV5-6 and TRBJ2-5, with 12 nucleotides matching TRBD2. There are 16 residues in the CDR3. With V trimmed by 4 bases and J by 6 bases, 10 bases remained unmatched. Germline V gives CDR1 SGHDT, CDR2 YYEEEE. This CDR3 is CASSPSTSGSFKTQYF. The DNA for the CDR3 is TGTGCCAGCAGCCCCTCGACTAGCGGGAGCTTTAAGACCCAGTACTTC.

As regards this clone: One junction end disagrees with the germline gene, perhaps due to a read error. The gene calls are TRBV11-2 and TRBJ2-5, with D uncertain. The end of the DNA is better explained by TRBJ2-7, so the J call may be wrong. The germline V gene has CDR1 SGHAT and CDR2 FQNNGV. The CDR3 runs to 14 residues. CDR3: CASSLERVTHEQYF. The CDR3 DNA sequence: TGTGCCAGCAGCCTAGAGAGAGTCACCCACGAGCAGTACTTC.

This clone was observed a few times. The rearrangement joins TRBV28 to TRBJ1-1; maybe TRBD1 (6 bases). This CDR3 spans 15 amino acids. The germline V gene has CDR1 MDHEN and CDR2 SYDVKM. V gave up 4 bases and J gave up 0 bases, with 12 bases separating them. Here the CDR3 DNA reads TGTGCCAGCAGTTACCCCCGACAGGTGAACACTGAAGCTTTCTTT. Amino acid sequence: CASSYPRQVNTEAFF.

Ten or more counts support this clone. The genes are TRBV4-1 and TRBJ2-1, with 12 nucleotides matching TRBD2. The ends lost 1 base at V and 8 bases at J; junction bases unmatched: 3. The CDR3 is made up of 15 amino acids. Germline V gives CDR1 MGHRA, CDR2 YSYEKL. The chain's CDR3 is CASSQGTSGNYEQFF. The CDR3 bases are TGCGCCAGCAGCCAAGGGACTAGCGGGAACTATGAGCAGTTCTTC.

This sequence joins TRBV28 and TRBJ2-1; 9 bases line up with TRBD2. After removal of 3 bases from V and 7 bases from J, the junction contained 4 bases not matched to a gene. Germline V lookup: CDR1 MDHEN, CDR2 SYDVKM. CDR3 length: 14 amino acids. CDR3 sequence: CASSFGGRGNEQFF. DNA of the CDR3: TGTGCCAGCAGTTTCGGCGGGAGGGGGAATGAGCAGTTCTTC. Using reference TRBV28 and TRBJ2-1 for the parts outside the CDR3, the full variable domain is DVKVTQSSRYLVKRTGEKVFLECVQDMDHENMFWYRQDPGLGLRLIYFSYDVKMKEKGDIPEGYSVSREKKERFSLILESASTNQTSMYLCASSFGGRGNEQFFGPGTRLTVL.

The chain links TRBV29-1 to TRBJ2-5, with a possible D match to TRBD2 (6 bases). The CDR3 runs 16 residues. V dropped 5 bases and J dropped 0 bases, with 19 bases sitting between them. Per germline, CDR1 SQVTM and CDR2 ANQGSEA. The CDR3 coding sequence is TGCAGCGTTTTGAGTTTCGCGGGGAGGTACCAAGAGACCCAGTACTTC. It is translated as CSVLSFAGRYQETQYF.

The chain is built from TRBV29-1 and TRBJ2-7, with TRBD2 matching over 9 bases. V gave up 0 bases and J gave up 0 bases; unmatched junction bases: 6. Germline loops: CDR1 SQVTM, CDR2 ANQGSEA. The length of the CDR3 is 16 residues. The CDR3 region is CSVEDPTSGSSYEQYF. Here the CDR3 DNA reads TGCAGCGTTGAAGACCCGACTAGCGGCTCCTCCTACGAGCAGTACTTC.

The genes are TRBV27 and TRBJ1-2; maybe TRBD1 (5 bases). From germline, CDR1 is MNHEY and CDR2 SMNVEV (reference sequence). The CDR3 is 20 residues long. With 5 bases removed from V and 0 bases from J, the gap between germline ends came to 28 bases. This chain's CDR3 is CASSRAASVWGGVTNYGYTF. DNA of the CDR3: TGTGCCAGCAGTCGCGCGGCCTCTGTGTGGGGAGGGGTAACTAACTATGGCTACACCTTC.

With respect to this clone: Mismatch with germline at one junction end may stem from a read error. The gene calls are TRBV7-9 and TRBJ2-1; either TRBD1 or TRBD2 may supply D (6 bases each). The CDR3 is made up of 15 amino acids. The germline CDR1 and CDR2 sequences are SEHNR and FQNEAQ (reference sequence). The CDR3 region is CSSSLGGPVYNEQFF. The CDR3 nucleotides are TGTTCCAGCAGCCTAGGGGGGCCGGTATACAATGAGCAGTTCTTC.

The gene calls are TRBV19 and TRBJ1-1, with D tentatively TRBD1 (5 bases). CDR1 and CDR2 from the germline V gene are LNHDA and SQIVND (reference sequence). This CDR3 is 14 amino acids long. V was cut by 3 bases and J by 4 bases, with 12 bases left in between. The CDR3, as DNA: TGTGCCAGTAGTATTAGGGACGGGGGCACTGAAGCTTTCTTT. This codes for CASSIRDGGTEAFF.

V usage is TRBV13 and J usage is TRBJ2-1; 8 bases fit TRBD2. V dropped 0 bases and J dropped 6; count of bases not matched to a gene: 10. Germline V gives CDR1 PRHDT, CDR2 FYEKMQ (reference sequence). This CDR3 has 17 residues. The CDR3 loop is CASSLGPKRGSSNEQFF. CDR3 nucleotides: TGTGCCAGCAGCTTAGGCCCAAAGCGGGGGAGTTCCAATGAGCAGTTCTTC.

This clone has a single count. The CDR3, as DNA: TGTGCCAGCAGCCTCTCTAGCGGGGGGGCGGAGACCCAGTACTTC. Its translation: CASSLSSGGAETQYF. The chain couples TRBV7-3 to TRBJ2-5, with TRBD2 matching 12 bases. The ends lost 5 bases at V and 5 bases at J; junction bases unmatched: 6. Germline V lookup: CDR1 SGHTA, CDR2 FQGTGA. CDR3 size: 15 residues.

This clone was recorded a few times. The chain recombines TRBV18 with TRBJ2-7, with a weak D call TRBD2 (5 bases). Germline V gene sequence: CDR1 KGHSH, CDR2 LQKENI. Trimming took off 1 base at V and 4 bases at J, with 11 bases between the two ends. The CDR3 runs 14 residues. The CDR3 region has the DNA TGTGCCAGCTCACCACGGTCAAGCGGTTACGAGCAGTACTTC. Its translation is CASSPRSSGYEQYF.

The V and J genes are TRBV29-1 and TRBJ1-1; TRBD1 is a possible D gene (6 bases). CDR3 length: 13 amino acids. Germline values: CDR1 SQVTM, CDR2 ANQGSEA. V dropped 6 bases and J dropped 6 bases, with 17 bases sitting between them. The DNA of the CDR3 is TGCAGCGTACAGGGATTAAGGTTGGCTGAAGCTTTCTTT. Translated: CSVQGLRLAEAFF.

The V call is TRBV5-1, the J call TRBJ1-1; no definite D call. Trimming pared 0 bases from V and 4 bases from J, leaving 7 bases between. The CDR3 has 13 amino acids. Germline assignment: CDR1 SGHRS and CDR2 YFSETQ. The CDR3 DNA is TGCGCCAGCAGCTTGGCAGGTTCCACTGAAGCTTTCTTT. It specifies CASSLAGSTEAFF. Combining the CDR3 with reference TRBV5-1 and TRBJ1-1 gives the whole variable domain KAGVTQTPRYLIKTRGQQVTLSCSPISGHRSVSWYQQTPGQGLQFLFEYFSETQRNKGNFPGRFSGRQFSNSRSEMNVSTLELGDSALYLCASSLAGSTEAFFGQGTRLTVV.

The rearrangement links TRBV4-1 to TRBJ2-2; D not resolved. Per germline, CDR1 MGHRA and CDR2 YSYEKL. The germline V and J ends were trimmed by 4 bases and 6 bases, with 9 bases remaining between them. The CDR3 runs 13 residues. The CDR3 nucleotides are TGCGCCAGCAGCCGCCCCTTAGCCGGGGAGCTGTTTTTT. Amino acid sequence: CASSRPLAGELFF.

DNA of the CDR3: TGTGCCAGCAGCTTAAATTCGGAGACCCAGTACTTC. It codes for CASSLNSETQYF. The V gene is TRBV7-8, the J gene TRBJ2-5; the D is unclear. V was pared by 2 bases and J by 5 bases, with 6 bases between. This CDR3 has 12 residues. The V gene's germline CDR1 is SGHVS and CDR2 FQNEAQ.

This clone was observed once. The V gene is TRBV5-1, the J gene TRBJ2-1, with TRBD2 matching over 12 bases. The CDR3 totals 18 residues. V was pared by 4 bases and J by 3 bases, with 11 bases of the junction left unmatched. Germline-derived CDR1 and CDR2 are SGHRS and YFSETQ. CDR3 DNA sequence: TGCGCCAGCAGCCCTAGGACTAGCGGGGTGAATTACTACAATGAGCAGTTCTTC. Translating gives CASSPRTSGVNYYNEQFF.

In its sample, this clone was seen once. The rearrangement links TRBV7-9 to TRBJ1-4, with TRBD1 identical over 7 bases. The CDR3 covers 15 residues. Germline loops: CDR1 SEHNR, CDR2 FQNEAQ (reference sequence). The trim removed 7 bases at V and 6 bases at J, leaving 11 bases unmatched. The CDR3 region has the DNA TGTGCCAGCACCCAGACCCGGGACAGTGATGAAAAACTGTTTTTT. Its translation is CASTQTRDSDEKLFF.

The V and J genes are TRBV19 and TRBJ2-3; TRBD2 matches at 12 bases. This CDR3 is 14 amino acids long. Germline assignment: CDR1 LNHDA and CDR2 SQIVND (reference sequence). V gave up 10 bases and J gave up 5 bases; unmatched junction bases: 7. The CDR3 here is CATRLAGVGDTQYF. For the CDR3, the DNA is TGTGCCACTAGACTAGCGGGAGTAGGAGATACGCAGTATTTT.

This clone has only one observation. The V and J genes are TRBV2 and TRBJ1-2, with 8 bases lining up with TRBD1. V dropped 6 bases and J dropped 7; count of bases not matched to a gene: 4. Germline V CDR1 and CDR2: SNHLY, FYNNEI. The CDR3 runs 12 residues. This CDR3 is CASSGRGPGYTF. The CDR3, as DNA: TGTGCCAGCAGCGGCAGGGGGCCTGGCTACACCTTC.

The rearrangement links TRBV6-6 to TRBJ2-7; 10 bases align to TRBD2. The CDR3 runs to 16 residues. CDR1 is MNHNY and CDR2 is SVGAGI in the germline V gene (reference sequence). Trimming removed 2 bases from V and 0 bases from J; junction bases left unmatched: 4. The CDR3 sequence: CASSYTTSGNSYEQYF. The CDR3, as DNA: TGTGCCAGCAGTTACACCACTAGCGGGAACTCCTACGAGCAGTACTTC.

This chain connects TRBV11-2 to TRBJ2-3; D is undetermined. V was cut by 1 base and J by 5 bases, with 7 bases left in between. The germline CDR1 and CDR2 sequences are SGHAT and FQNNGV. This CDR3 region has 13 residues. The CDR3 loop reads CASSLALKDTQYF. The DNA of the CDR3 is TGTGCCAGCAGCTTAGCACTTAAAGATACGCAGTATTTT.

The chain links TRBV6-1 to TRBJ2-1; TRBD2 agrees at 11 bases. There are 16 residues in the CDR3. Germline CDR1 and CDR2: MNHNS and SASEGT. The ends lost 4 bases at V and 1 base at J; junction bases unmatched: 3. The CDR3 DNA sequence: TGTGCCAGCAGTGTAACTAGCGGGAGATCCTACAATGAGCAGTTCTTC. It specifies CASSVTSGRSYNEQFF.

J is TRBJ1-1 and V is TRBV5-4; 7 bases map to TRBD1. Germline V gene data show CDR1 as SGHNT and CDR2 as YYREEE (reference sequence). The CDR3 totals 17 residues. The junction had 8 bases not matched to a gene; V was cut back by 0 bases and J by 0 bases. The CDR3 sequence is CASSLDPRGLMNTEAFF. The CDR3 DNA reads TGTGCCAGCAGCTTGGACCCCAGGGGGTTAATGAACACTGAAGCTTTCTTT.